The clone carrying this T cell receptor (beta chain) turned up a few times. Library preparation (for TCRbeta) was performed with unique molecular identifiers. TCRdb redid the calling of the PCR reads with MiXCR, one entry per CDR3 protein. Of over 550,000 distinct CDR3 sequences listed, under 12% are singletons. This sample is part of a study of T-cell reconstitution after alpha-beta-depleted transplantation in children. The germline CDR1 and CDR2 sequences are LNHDA and SQIVND (reference sequence). The CDR3 is 13 residues long. With 7 bases removed from V and 8 bases from J, the gap between germline ends came to 15 bases.

The genes are TRBV19 and TRBJ2-1, with D possibly matching TRBD2 (6 bases). This TCR came from a human donor who donated a stem cell graft to a child with acute myeloid leukemia. The sample here was PBMCs from the stem cell graft donor, taken from the stem cell graft. The CDR3: CASIGRGPDEQFF. The CDR3 nucleotides read TGTGCCAGTATCGGGCGGGGCCCAGATGAGCAGTTCTTC.